This TCR beta chain came from a study of cytomegalovirus exposure and HLA in healthy donors. Study conclusions and caveats: Overall, approximately 180 TCR beta chains were annotated as cytomegalovirus-associated. First-cohort TCR clusters were later found to tend to co-occur in the 120 or so validation repertoires. The classifier, whose performance was assessed in both the original and validation cohorts, reportedly diagnosed cytomegalovirus status with high specificity and sensitivity.

The donors were part of the validation cohort, which consisted of more than 90 subjects and was separate from the first cohort of around 620 subjects. TCRdb's copy holds only in-frame clones and misses some; the assay was immunoSEQ multiplex PCR. The sample contains about 110,000 clones, roughly 88% of which appear only once. Concerning this clone: Its antigen is still unknown.

This sequence originates from a woman aged 18-29 years in good health and CMV-seronegative. Sequencing was carried out using PBMCs.

CDR3 amino acids: CASSLTGYRNTEAFF. For the CDR3, the DNA is TGTGCCAGCAGTTTAACAGGGTACAGGAACACTGAAGCTTTCTTT. The rearrangement uses TRBV28 and TRBJ1-1, with D perhaps TRBD1 (6 bases). CDR1 and CDR2 from the germline V gene are MDHEN and SYDVKM. V gave up 2 bases and J gave up 1 base, with 11 bases separating them. The CDR3 length is 15 residues. The complete variable domain, with remaining parts taken from reference TRBV28 and TRBJ1-1, reads DVKVTQSSRYLVKRTGEKVFLECVQDMDHENMFWYRQDPGLGLRLIYFSYDVKMKEKGDIPEGYSVSREKKERFSLILESASTNQTSMYLCASSLTGYRNTEAFFGQGTRLTVV.